A selection of T cell receptor beta chains follows, all from one sample in a study of OX40 agonist ivuxolimab in advanced cancers. TCRdb keeps only in-frame clones here, not all; method: immunoSEQ multiplex PCR. Of 60,000 to 75,000 clones in the sample, 65% to 85% were seen once. Specimen: CD4+ or CD8+ T cells sorted from blood, collected in a trial of the OX40 agonist ivuxolimab. The receptors were sampled from an adult with an advanced solid tumor such as melanoma, head and neck, liver or kidney cancer. The CDR3 runs from the conserved cysteine through the conserved F or W. D genes are given only for firm matches. Clone size is not always given. Where it is, it says once, few, many or a class for expanded clones.

CDR3 | DNA | D | J | V | size
CASRRGAYEQYF | TGTGCCAGCAGGAGGGGGGCCTACGAGCAGTACTTC | - | TRBJ2-7 | TRBV6-6 | -
CASKMSSYNEQFF | TGTGCCAGCAAGATGAGCTCCTACAATGAGCAGTTCTTC | - | TRBJ2-1 | TRBV27 | once
CASSGGSTDTQYF | TGTGCGAGTAGCGGGGGGAGCACAGATACGCAGTATTTT | TRBD2 | TRBJ2-3 | TRBV9 | -
CASSLRRRGINSPLHF | TGTGCCAGCAGCTTACGCCGGAGGGGGATTAATTCACCCCTCCACTTT | - | TRBJ1-6 | TRBV7-2 | once
CASSSGQGNTEAFF | TGTGCCAGCAGTTCCGGACAGGGAAACACTGAAGCTTTCTTT | TRBD1 | TRBJ1-1 | TRBV28 | -
CASSDLGGVDYEQYF | TGTGCCAGCAGTGACCTCGGAGGAGTGGACTACGAGCAGTACTTC | - | TRBJ2-7 | TRBV25-1 | -
CASSIRARGTDTQYF | TGTGCCAGTAGTATAAGGGCCAGGGGCACAGATACGCAGTATTTT | - | TRBJ2-3 | TRBV19 | -
CASSLDRGDTGELFF | TGCGCCAGCAGCTTGGACAGGGGAGACACCGGGGAGCTGTTTTTT | TRBD1 | TRBJ2-2 | TRBV5-1 | -
CASSPNYRDRDEQYF | TGCGCCAGCAGCCCGAATTACCGGGACAGGGACGAGCAGTACTTC | TRBD1 | TRBJ2-7 | TRBV5-1 | -
CASSFVREGNTEAFF | TGTGCCAGCAGCTTTGTTCGGGAGGGGAACACTGAAGCTTTCTTT | - | TRBJ1-1 | TRBV12-1 | -
CASMRGGEKLFF | TGTGCCAGCATGAGGGGAGGTGAAAAACTGTTTTTT | - | TRBJ1-4 | TRBV6-6 | -
CASSSLTASGSYNSPLHF | TGTGCCAGCAGCTCTCTTACAGCGTCAGGCTCCTATAATTCACCCCTCCACTTT | - | TRBJ1-6 | TRBV5-6 | -
CASSRIGTGSNEQFF | TGTGCCAGCAGTCGAATCGGGACAGGTAGCAATGAGCAGTTCTTC | TRBD1 | TRBJ2-1 | TRBV11-2 | -
CASGGTPFGNNEQFF | TGTGCTAGTGGTGGGACACCCTTCGGAAACAATGAGCAGTTCTTC | - | TRBJ2-1 | TRBV12-5 | -
CASSLFDRDTYEQYF | TGTGCCAGCAGCTTGTTTGACAGGGATACCTACGAGCAGTACTTC | TRBD1 | TRBJ2-7 | TRBV5-5 | -
CASILTGTGFSTNEKLFF | TGTGCCAGCATTCTAACCGGGACAGGGTTTTCAACTAATGAAAAACTGTTTTTT | TRBD1 | TRBJ1-4 | TRBV28 | few
CASSGKREVGGYTF | TGCGCCAGCAGCGGGAAGAGGGAGGTCGGAGGCTACACCTTC | - | TRBJ1-2 | TRBV5-1 | -
CASSVGQPNEQFF | TGTGCCAGCAGCGTAGGACAGCCCAATGAGCAGTTCTTC | - | TRBJ2-1 | TRBV11-2 | -
CASNPLSHGYTF | TGTGCCAGCAACCCCCTAAGCCATGGCTACACCTTC | - | TRBJ1-2 | TRBV6-5 | -
CASSLSGTAVTEAFF | TGTGCCAGTAGTTTATCCGGGACAGCTGTCACTGAAGCTTTCTTT | TRBD1 | TRBJ1-1 | TRBV19 | -
CASKVTTSGPETQYF | TGTGCCAGCAAGGTTACGACTAGCGGCCCAGAGACCCAGTACTTC | TRBD2 | TRBJ2-5 | TRBV7-9 | few
CASSPLFASGREETQYF | TGTGCCAGCAGCCCTCTGTTTGCTAGCGGGAGGGAAGAGACCCAGTACTTC | TRBD2 | TRBJ2-5 | TRBV11-2 | -
CASSLGTGGNEKLFF | TGTGCCAGCAGCTTGGGGACCGGGGGTAATGAAAAACTGTTTTTT | - | TRBJ1-4 | TRBV7-9 | -
CASSYSGQVEAFF | TGTGCCAGCAGTTACTCCGGACAGGTCGAAGCTTTCTTT | TRBD1 | TRBJ1-1 | TRBV6-5 | -
CASSSILLGGHTEAFF | TGTGCCAGTAGTTCAATCCTTCTTGGGGGCCACACTGAAGCTTTCTTT | - | TRBJ1-1 | TRBV19 | -
CAWSLQGSNTGELFF | TGTGCCTGGAGTCTCCAGGGGTCGAACACCGGGGAGCTGTTTTTT | - | TRBJ2-2 | TRBV30 | -
CASSFRRDIDNEQFF | TGTGCCAGCAGCTTCCGCCGGGACATTGACAATGAGCAGTTCTTC | - | TRBJ2-1 | TRBV13 | -
CASSRDRERGEAFF | TGTGCCAGCAGCAGAGACAGGGAACGAGGTGAAGCTTTCTTT | TRBD1 | TRBJ1-1 | TRBV2 | few
CASSSRWGADEQFF | TGTGCCAGCAGCTCCCGGTGGGGGGCCGATGAGCAGTTCTTC | - | TRBJ2-1 | TRBV7-2 | -
CASSPRAPGGYTF | TGTGCCAGCAGCCCTAGGGCTCCGGGTGGCTACACCTTC | - | TRBJ1-2 | TRBV5-5 | -
CASSIGLAGAAGELFF | TGTGCCAGTAGTATCGGGCTAGCGGGAGCTGCCGGGGAGCTGTTTTTT | TRBD2 | TRBJ2-2 | TRBV19 | -
CASSIGVRHGYTF | TGTGCCAGTAGTATAGGGGTAAGGCATGGCTACACCTTC | - | TRBJ1-2 | TRBV19 | -
CAWSVVGGGLPLAGEQYF | TGTGCCTGGAGTGTAGTGGGCGGAGGGCTCCCCTTGGCGGGAGAGCAGTACTTC | - | TRBJ2-7 | TRBV30 | -
CASSLGLAIEQYF | TGCGCCAGCAGCTTAGGACTAGCGATCGAGCAGTACTTC | TRBD2 | TRBJ2-7 | TRBV5-1 | -
CASSLRTDRAQFF | TGTGCCAGCAGTCTAAGAACGGACAGGGCACAGTTCTTC | TRBD1 | TRBJ2-1 | TRBV6-5 | -
CASSRGGREDTQYF | TGCGCCAGCAGCCGCGGGGGGCGCGAAGATACGCAGTATTTT | TRBD2 | TRBJ2-3 | TRBV5-1 | -